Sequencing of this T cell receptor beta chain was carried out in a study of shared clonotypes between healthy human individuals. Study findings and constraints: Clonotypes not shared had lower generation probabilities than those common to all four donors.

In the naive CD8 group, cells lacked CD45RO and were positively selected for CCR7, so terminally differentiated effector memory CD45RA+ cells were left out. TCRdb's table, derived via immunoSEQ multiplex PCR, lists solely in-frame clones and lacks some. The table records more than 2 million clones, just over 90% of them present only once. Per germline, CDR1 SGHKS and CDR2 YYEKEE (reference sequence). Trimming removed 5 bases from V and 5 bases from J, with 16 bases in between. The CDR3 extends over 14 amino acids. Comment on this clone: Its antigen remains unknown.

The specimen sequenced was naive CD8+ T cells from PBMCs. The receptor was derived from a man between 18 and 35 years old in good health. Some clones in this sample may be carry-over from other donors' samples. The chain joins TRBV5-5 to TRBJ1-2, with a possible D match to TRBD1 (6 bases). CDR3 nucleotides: TGTGCCAGCAGTCCAGGGGACACCAAATATGGCTACACCTTC. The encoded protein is CASSPGDTKYGYTF.